This TCR beta chain emerged from a study of a mutant IDH1 vaccine in newly diagnosed glioma. Some clones are missing from TCRdb's copy, which holds only in-frame ones; the method was immunoSEQ multiplex PCR. The data hold fewer than 45,000 clones, with approximately 89% observed a single time. As to time point: week 23, last vaccination. Doses comprised 300 ug of mutant IDH1 20-mer peptide each, plus topical imiquimod. As concerns this clone: What it binds is not known.

CDR1 is MRHNA and CDR2 is SNTAGT in the germline V gene. Losses at the gene ends were 0 bases for V and 6 bases for J; bases not matched to a gene: 0. There are 14 residues in the CDR3. The sequence was collected from a man aged 45-65 years with glioma. The sample in question was PBMCs, obtained from a glioma patient whose treatment included an IDH1 peptide vaccine. This chain joins TRBV6-4 and TRBJ2-1, with 9 bases aligning to TRBD2. CDR3 in amino acids: CASSDSSGSNEQFF. CDR3 nucleotides: TGTGCCAGCAGTGACTCTAGCGGGAGCAATGAGCAGTTCTTC.